The 19 T cell receptor beta chains below all came from one sample that was sequenced in a study of T cell repertoires in cytomegalovirus infection. TCRdb fed the reads into MiXCR, producing one record per CDR3 protein. The repertoire includes around 300,000 distinct CDR3 sequences, roughly 25% of them detected once, and about an eighth sits in the top ten. These TCRs are of unknown antigen specificity. The sequenced sample was cultured PBMCs, obtained from culture after CMV antigen stimulation. The receptor set was obtained from a human donor in good health (CMV status not recorded). Some clones in this sample may be carry-over from other donors' samples.

V and J are TRBV19 and TRBJ1-6, with D perhaps TRBD1 (5 bases). CDR3 length equals 15 residues. Germline CDR1 and CDR2: LNHDA and SQIVND (reference sequence). Trimming removed 2 bases from V and 7 bases from J, with 12 bases in between. CDR3 bases: TGTGCCAGTAGTATAATGGGGCGGGGGAATTCACCCCTCCACTTT. Protein sequence: CASSIMGRGNSPLHF.

This sequence joins TRBV24-1 and TRBJ2-1; TRBD2 might be the D (7 bases). Germline V gene lookup returns CDR1 KGHDR and CDR2 SFDVKD. This CDR3 has 15 amino acids. The V and J ends lost 4 bases and 9 bases respectively, with 18 bases between them. The CDR3, as DNA: TGTGCCACCAGTGACCAAACGAGGGGGGGGGGTGAGCAGTTCTTC. Translating gives CATSDQTRGGGEQFF.

The J gene is TRBJ2-3, the V gene TRBV6-1; D is possibly TRBD1 (5 bases). CDR3 length: 15 amino acids. V dropped 6 bases and J dropped 2 bases, with 15 bases sitting between them. In germline, CDR1 is MNHNS, CDR2 SASEGT. CDR3 DNA sequence: TGTGCCAGCAGCATCAGGGTCGGACACACAGATACGCAGTATTTT. Protein sequence: CASSIRVGHTDTQYF.

This clonotype was seen many times. The chain couples TRBV4-1 to TRBJ2-1; TRBD2 matches 10 bases. V lost 5 bases and J lost 1; bases outside the gene matches: 5. The germline V gene has CDR1 MGHRA and CDR2 YSYEKL. The CDR3 is made up of 16 amino acids. In DNA form, the CDR3 reads TGCGCCAGCAGCGATCTAGCGGGAGTTTCCTACAATGAGCAGTTCTTC. Its protein product is CASSDLAGVSYNEQFF.

The V gene is TRBV7-8, the J gene TRBJ1-1; D remains unclear. The CDR3 sequence is 13 residues long. Germline-derived CDR1 and CDR2 are SGHVS and FQNEAQ. V shed 6 bases and J shed 1 base, with 9 bases lying between them. CDR3 DNA: TGTGCCAGCAGGCGGGAGGCGAACACTGAAGCTTTCTTT. Residues: CASRREANTEAFF.

This chain links TRBV11-2 with TRBJ1-1; 8 bases are a match to TRBD1. The J segment lost 1 base and the V segment lost 3 bases, leaving 4 bases of the junction unmatched. Germline V gene lookup returns CDR1 SGHAT and CDR2 FQNNGV. The length of the CDR3 is 15 residues. The CDR3: CASSFHGQGNTEAFF. CDR3 bases: TGTGCCAGCAGCTTCCACGGACAGGGGAACACTGAAGCTTTCTTT.

This clonotype was observed at least ten times. The rearrangement links TRBV11-2 to TRBJ1-2; D not resolved. The CDR3 sequence is 16 residues long. Germline V gene sequence: CDR1 SGHAT, CDR2 FQNNGV. The V and J ends lost 1 base and 4 bases respectively, with 16 bases between them. In nucleotides, the CDR3 is TGTGCCAGCAGCTTAGGTCCAGGAGCAGACATCTATGGCTACACCTTC. Protein product: CASSLGPGADIYGYTF.

This clonotype occurred many times. V usage is TRBV7-2 and J usage is TRBJ2-1; D unresolved. V lost 1 base to trimming and J lost 9 bases, with 13 bases between them. CDR1 SGHTA and CDR2 FQGNSA come from the germline V gene. The CDR3 runs 14 residues. The CDR3 protein is CASSLEAWDAEQFF. In DNA form, the CDR3 reads TGTGCCAGCAGCTTAGAAGCTTGGGATGCTGAGCAGTTCTTC.

The table lists this clonotype with a few counts. This chain joins TRBV2 and TRBJ2-7; no reliable D call. Germline V lookup: CDR1 SNHLY, CDR2 FYNNEI. The length of the CDR3 is 15 residues. The V end lost 2 bases, the J end lost 3 bases, and 14 bases lay between the germline ends. As DNA, the CDR3 is TGTGCCAGCAGTGAACCTAGGACGGGTCTCTACGAGCAGTACTTC. Protein product: CASSEPRTGLYEQYF.

At least ten counts were recorded for this clonotype. This chain joins TRBV7-6 and TRBJ2-7; 7 nucleotides agree with TRBD2. The CDR3 consists of 15 residues. Germline V gene sequence: CDR1 SGHVS, CDR2 FNYEAQ. The trim removed 5 bases at V and 3 bases at J, leaving 10 bases unmatched. In DNA, the CDR3 is TGTGCCAGCAGCACCCGACGGGGGGTGCGCTACGAGCAGTACTTC. This encodes CASSTRRGVRYEQYF.

The chain uses TRBV19 and TRBJ2-1; maybe TRBD2 (6 bases). V lost 5 bases, J lost 1 base, and 15 bases lay in between. CDR1 and CDR2 (germline): LNHDA, SQIVND (reference sequence). The CDR3 spans 16 residues. The CDR3 sequence is CASSGIGAGSYNEQFF. As DNA, the CDR3 is TGTGCCAGTAGTGGGATCGGGGCGGGATCCTACAATGAGCAGTTCTTC.

This clonotype was picked up many times. The chain uses TRBV7-8 and TRBJ2-7, with D tentatively TRBD1 (5 bases). The CDR3 runs 15 residues. V lost 1 base to trimming and J lost 0 bases, with 10 bases between them. Germline CDR1 is SGHVS and CDR2 is FQNEAQ. CDR3 nucleotides: TGTGCCAGCAGCTTAGAGACAGAGAGCTCCTACGAGCAGTACTTC. Its translation is CASSLETESSYEQYF.

This clonotype has at least ten counts. The chain combines TRBV7-6 with TRBJ2-1; 12 bases map to TRBD1. CDR3 length equals 17 residues. The ends lost 6 bases at V and 5 bases at J; junction bases unmatched: 11. Germline V gene data show CDR1 as SGHVS and CDR2 as FNYEAQ. In DNA form, the CDR3 reads TGTGCCAGCAGATTATCGCCGGGACAGGGGGCTCACAATGAGCAGTTCTTC. Translation: CASRLSPGQGAHNEQFF.

This clonotype occurred a few times. The V call is TRBV7-8, the J call TRBJ1-1; possibly TRBD1 for D (6 bases). Trimming left V 2 bases short and J 2 bases short, with 15 bases between. This CDR3 spans 16 amino acids. The V gene's germline CDR1 is SGHVS and CDR2 FQNEAQ. CDR3 DNA: TGTGCCAGCAGCTTAATTCGATCAGGGGAAAACACTGAAGCTTTCTTT. Protein product: CASSLIRSGENTEAFF.

This clonotype showed up just a few times. The chain joins TRBV3-1 to TRBJ1-1; TRBD1 aligns across 7 bases. Germline values: CDR1 LGHDT, CDR2 YNNKEL (reference sequence). The CDR3 has 14 amino acids. Losses at the gene ends were 2 bases for V and 4 bases for J; bases not matched to a gene: 4. CDR3 amino acids: CASSQTSGGTEAFF. The CDR3 region has the DNA TGTGCCAGCAGCCAAACTTCAGGGGGCACTGAAGCTTTCTTT.

The chain combines TRBV6-6 with TRBJ1-5; 7 nucleotides match TRBD1. J lost 7 bases, V lost 6 bases, and 6 bases had no gene match. CDR1 is MNHNY and CDR2 is SVGAGI in the germline V gene (reference sequence). The CDR3 spans 13 residues. The CDR3 protein is CASRTGPGQPQHF. CDR3 nucleotide sequence: TGTGCCAGCAGGACAGGGCCGGGACAGCCCCAGCATTTT.

The V call is TRBV5-4, the J call TRBJ2-3, with a weak D call TRBD2 (7 bases). CDR1 is SGHNT, CDR2 YYREEE, per germline (reference sequence). This CDR3 is built from 17 residues. Trimming left V 4 bases short and J 3 bases short, with 21 bases between. The CDR3 nucleotides are TGTGCCAGCAGCCCGCTCCGGGGGCGGGAGTGGACAGATACGCAGTATTTT. Protein: CASSPLRGREWTDTQYF.

This chain connects TRBV11-1 to TRBJ1-2; unclear D gene. The CDR3 sequence is 12 residues long. In germline, CDR1 is SGHAT, CDR2 FQDESV (reference sequence). Trimming left V 0 bases short and J 7 bases short, with 6 bases between. In DNA, the CDR3 is TGTGCCAGCAGCTTAGCTGGAACTGGCTACACCTTC. It encodes CASSLAGTGYTF.

This chain connects TRBV4-3 to TRBJ2-5; possible D gene TRBD2, 6 bases. Germline V gene sequence: CDR1 LGHNA, CDR2 YSLEER. V was shortened by 3 bases and J by 2 bases, with 16 bases between the two germline ends. The CDR3 runs to 16 residues. The CDR3 DNA reads as TGCGCCAGCAGCCACCAAGCGGGTCGAGGGCAAGAGACCCAGTACTTC. It specifies CASSHQAGRGQETQYF.